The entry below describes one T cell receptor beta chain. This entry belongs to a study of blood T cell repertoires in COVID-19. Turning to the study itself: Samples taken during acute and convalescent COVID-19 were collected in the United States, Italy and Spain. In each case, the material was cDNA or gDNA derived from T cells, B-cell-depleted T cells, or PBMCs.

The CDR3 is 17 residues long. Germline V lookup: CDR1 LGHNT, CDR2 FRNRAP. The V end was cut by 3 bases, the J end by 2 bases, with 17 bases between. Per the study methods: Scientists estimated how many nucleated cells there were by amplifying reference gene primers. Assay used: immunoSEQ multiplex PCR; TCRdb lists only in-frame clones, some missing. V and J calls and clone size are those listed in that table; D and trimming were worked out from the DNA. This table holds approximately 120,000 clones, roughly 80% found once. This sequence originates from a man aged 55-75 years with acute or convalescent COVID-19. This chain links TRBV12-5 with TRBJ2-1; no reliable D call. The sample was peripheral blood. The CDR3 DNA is TGTGCTAGTGGTTTCTACCCCGTTTCCCTTACCTACAATGAGCAGTTCTTC. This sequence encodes CASGFYPVSLTYNEQFF.